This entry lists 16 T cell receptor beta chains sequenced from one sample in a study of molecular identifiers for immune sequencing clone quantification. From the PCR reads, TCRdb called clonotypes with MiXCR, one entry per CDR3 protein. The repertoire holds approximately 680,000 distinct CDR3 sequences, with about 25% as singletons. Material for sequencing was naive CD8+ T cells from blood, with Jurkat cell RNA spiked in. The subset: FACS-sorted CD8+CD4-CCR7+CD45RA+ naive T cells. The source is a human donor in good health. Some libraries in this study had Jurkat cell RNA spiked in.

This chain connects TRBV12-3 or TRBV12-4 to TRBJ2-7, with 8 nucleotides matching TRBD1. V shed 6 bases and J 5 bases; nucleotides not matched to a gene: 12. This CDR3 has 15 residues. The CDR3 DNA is TGTGCCAGCAGCCTAGGGGTGACAGGGGAGGACGAGCAGTACTTC. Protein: CASSLGVTGEDEQYF.

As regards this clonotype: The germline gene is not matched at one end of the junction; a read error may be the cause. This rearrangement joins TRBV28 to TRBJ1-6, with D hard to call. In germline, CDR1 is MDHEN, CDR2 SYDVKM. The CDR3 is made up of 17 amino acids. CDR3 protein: CASSSEPVAAYNSPHHF. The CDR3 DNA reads TGTGCCAGCAGTTCCGAACCCGTGGCAGCCTATAATTCACCCCACCACTTT.

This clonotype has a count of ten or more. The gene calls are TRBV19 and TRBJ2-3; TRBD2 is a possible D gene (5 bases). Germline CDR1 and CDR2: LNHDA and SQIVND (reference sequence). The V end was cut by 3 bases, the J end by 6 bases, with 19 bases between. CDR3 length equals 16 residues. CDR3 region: CASSIVGPSRADTQYF. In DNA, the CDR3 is TGTGCCAGTAGTATTGTCGGGCCTAGCCGTGCGGATACGCAGTATTTT.

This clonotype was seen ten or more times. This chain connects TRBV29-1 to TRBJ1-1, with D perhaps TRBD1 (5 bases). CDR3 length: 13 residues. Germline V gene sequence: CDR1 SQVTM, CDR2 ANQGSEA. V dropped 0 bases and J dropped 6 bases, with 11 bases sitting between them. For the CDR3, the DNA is TGCAGCGTTGAAGAGGCGGGGGTCTCTGAAGCTTTCTTT. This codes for CSVEEAGVSEAFF.

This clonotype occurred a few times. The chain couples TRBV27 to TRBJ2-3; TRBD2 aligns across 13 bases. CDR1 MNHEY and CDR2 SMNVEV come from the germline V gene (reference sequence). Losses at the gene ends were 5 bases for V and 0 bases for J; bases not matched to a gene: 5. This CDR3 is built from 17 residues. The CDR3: CASSPGLAGLSTDTQYF. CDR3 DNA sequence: TGTGCCAGCAGTCCGGGACTAGCGGGACTAAGCACAGATACGCAGTATTTT.

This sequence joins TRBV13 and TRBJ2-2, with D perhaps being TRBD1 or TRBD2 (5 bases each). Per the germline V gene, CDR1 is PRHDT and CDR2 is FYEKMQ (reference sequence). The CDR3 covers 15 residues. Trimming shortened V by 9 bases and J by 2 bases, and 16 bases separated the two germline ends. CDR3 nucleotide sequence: TGTGCCAGTAAACAGGACTTACAAAACACCGGGGAGCTGTTTTTT. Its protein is CASKQDLQNTGELFF.

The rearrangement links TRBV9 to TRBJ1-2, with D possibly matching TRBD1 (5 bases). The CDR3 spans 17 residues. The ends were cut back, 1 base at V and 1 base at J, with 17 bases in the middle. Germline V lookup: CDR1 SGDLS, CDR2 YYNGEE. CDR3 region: CASSVTPRQSNNYGYTF. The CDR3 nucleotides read TGTGCCAGCAGCGTAACCCCCAGACAGAGTAATAACTATGGCTACACCTTC.

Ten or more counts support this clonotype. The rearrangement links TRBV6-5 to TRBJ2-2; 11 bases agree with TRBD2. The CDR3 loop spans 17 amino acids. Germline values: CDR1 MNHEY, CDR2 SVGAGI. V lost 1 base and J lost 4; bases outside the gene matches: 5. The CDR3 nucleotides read TGTGCCAGCAGTTACTGGGCTAGCGGGGGGAGCACCGGGGAGCTGTTTTTT. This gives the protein CASSYWASGGSTGELFF.

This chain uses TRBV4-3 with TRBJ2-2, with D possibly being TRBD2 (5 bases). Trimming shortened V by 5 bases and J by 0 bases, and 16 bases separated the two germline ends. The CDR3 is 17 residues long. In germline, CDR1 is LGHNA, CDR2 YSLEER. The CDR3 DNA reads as TGCGCCAGCAGCGAAGGGCTAGCTGGCGCGAACACCGGGGAGCTGTTTTTT. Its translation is CASSEGLAGANTGELFF.

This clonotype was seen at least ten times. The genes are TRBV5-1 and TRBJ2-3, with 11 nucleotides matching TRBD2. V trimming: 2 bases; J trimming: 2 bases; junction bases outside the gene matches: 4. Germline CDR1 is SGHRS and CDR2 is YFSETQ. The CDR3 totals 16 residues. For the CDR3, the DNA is TGCGCCAGCAGCTTCTTTAGCGGGGGGGCCACAGATACGCAGTATTTT. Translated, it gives CASSFFSGGATDTQYF.

CDR3 amino acids: CSASLVGGGPDTQYF. The CDR3 nucleotides read TGCAGTGCTAGTCTGGTGGGAGGGGGCCCAGATACGCAGTATTTT. The chain combines TRBV20-1 with TRBJ2-3; TRBD1 or TRBD2 may be the D gene (7 bases each). Trimming shortened V by 3 bases and J by 4 bases, and 17 bases separated the two germline ends. CDR1 DFQATT and CDR2 SNEGSKA come from the germline V gene (reference sequence). The CDR3 sequence is 15 residues long.

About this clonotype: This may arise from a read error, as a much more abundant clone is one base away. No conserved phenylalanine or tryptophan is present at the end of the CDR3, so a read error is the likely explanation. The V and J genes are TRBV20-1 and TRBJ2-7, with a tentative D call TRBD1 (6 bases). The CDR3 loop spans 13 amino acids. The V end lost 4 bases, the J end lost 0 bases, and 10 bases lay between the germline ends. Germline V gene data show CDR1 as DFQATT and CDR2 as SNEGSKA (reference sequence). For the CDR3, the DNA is TGCAGTGCTAATGCGGACAGCTCCTACGAGCAGTACCTC. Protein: CSANADSSYEQYL.

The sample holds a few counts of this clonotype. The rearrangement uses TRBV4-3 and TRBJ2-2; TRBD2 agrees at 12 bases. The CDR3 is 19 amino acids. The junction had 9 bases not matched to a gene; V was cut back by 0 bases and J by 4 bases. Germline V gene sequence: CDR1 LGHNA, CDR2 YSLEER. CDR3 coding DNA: TGCGCCAGCAGCCAAGAGTATCGACTAGCGGGGGATGGCACCGGGGAGCTGTTTTTT. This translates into CASSQEYRLAGDGTGELFF.

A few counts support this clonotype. CDR3 bases: TGTGCCAGCAGTTACTATCCCGGGGAGCTGTTTTTT. Residues: CASSYYPGELFF. V is TRBV6-5 and J is TRBJ2-2, with unresolved D. Germline CDR1 and CDR2: MNHEY and SVGAGI. V shed 1 base and J shed 6 bases, with 3 bases lying between them. This CDR3 is 12 amino acids long.

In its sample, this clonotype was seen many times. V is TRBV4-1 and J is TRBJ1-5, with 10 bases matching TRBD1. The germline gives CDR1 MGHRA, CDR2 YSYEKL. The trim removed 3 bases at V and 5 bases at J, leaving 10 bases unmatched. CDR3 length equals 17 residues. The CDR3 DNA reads TGCGCCAGCAGCCAGGCCCCCGGGACAGGGGTTTATCAGCCCCAGCATTTT. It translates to CASSQAPGTGVYQPQHF.

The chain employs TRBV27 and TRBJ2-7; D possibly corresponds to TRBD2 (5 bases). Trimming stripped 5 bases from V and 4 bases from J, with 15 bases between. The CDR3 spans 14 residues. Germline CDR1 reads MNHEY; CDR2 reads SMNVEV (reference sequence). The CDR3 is CASSPLEGQYEQYF. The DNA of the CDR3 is TGTGCCAGCAGTCCCCTCGAGGGCCAATACGAGCAGTACTTC.